The 18 T cell receptor beta chains presented below share a single source sample, sequenced in a study of blood T cell repertoires in COVID-19. The table came from immunoSEQ multiplex PCR; TCRdb's copy has only in-frame clones and leaves some out. The table records some 300,000 clones, roughly nine tenths of them present only once. Material for sequencing was peripheral blood. The receptors come from a woman in her 30s with COVID-19, enrolled during active disease.

The rearrangement joins TRBV5-1 to TRBJ1-1; D is ambiguous. Germline CDR1 and CDR2: SGHRS and YFSETQ. Trimming pared 2 bases from V and 2 bases from J, leaving 7 bases between. This CDR3 spans 13 amino acids. The CDR3 spells CASSLQTNTEAFF. CDR3 bases: TGCGCCAGCAGCTTACAGACAAACACTGAAGCTTTCTTT.

V gene TRBV7-9 combines with J gene TRBJ2-5; 9 bases are a match to TRBD1. Germline V gene sequence: CDR1 SEHNR, CDR2 FQNEAQ (reference sequence). The CDR3 loop spans 14 amino acids. The ends lost 6 bases at V and 1 base at J; junction bases unmatched: 3. CDR3 bases: TGTGCCAGCAGTTCGACAGGGGGCCAAGAGACCCAGTACTTC. It translates to CASSSTGGQETQYF.

Only a few counts were recorded for this clone. The rearrangement uses TRBV5-6 and TRBJ1-4; D is uncertain. The CDR3 consists of 14 residues. V lost 0 bases to trimming and J lost 4 bases, with 7 bases between them. Germline V gives CDR1 SGHDT, CDR2 YYEEEE. CDR3 bases: TGTGCCAGCAGCTTGGGCCAGATTAATGAAAAACTGTTTTTT. As protein: CASSLGQINEKLFF.

This chain connects TRBV6-1 to TRBJ1-4; maybe TRBD1 (5 bases). The germline V gene encodes CDR1 MNHNS and CDR2 SASEGT. CDR3 length: 17 residues. V lost 0 bases, J lost 5 bases, and 16 bases lay in between. The CDR3 bases are TGTGCCAGCAGTGAAGCGGCCAGTAGGGGCTCAAATGAAAAACTGTTTTTT. Translated: CASSEAASRGSNEKLFF.

This chain uses TRBV19 with TRBJ1-5; no clear D gene. This CDR3 spans 14 amino acids. V lost 4 bases, J lost 0 bases, and 7 bases lay in between. CDR1 is LNHDA, CDR2 SQIVND, per germline (reference sequence). CDR3 amino acids: CASSTPGSNQPQHF. In nucleotides, the CDR3 is TGTGCCAGTAGTACCCCGGGTAGCAATCAGCCCCAGCATTTT.

This chain joins TRBV2 and TRBJ2-2; maybe TRBD2 (5 bases). CDR3 length equals 13 residues. Trimming took 3 bases from V and 6 from J, leaving 8 bases between them. CDR1 is SNHLY, CDR2 FYNNEI, per germline. CDR3 amino acids: CASSEASPGELFF. Here the CDR3 DNA reads TGTGCCAGCAGTGAGGCTAGCCCCGGGGAGCTGTTTTTT.

This chain links TRBV2 with TRBJ1-1; a weak D match, TRBD1 (6 bases). The CDR3 length is 14 residues. The germline CDR1 and CDR2 sequences are SNHLY and FYNNEI. Trimming left V 5 bases short and J 1 base short, with 11 bases between. CDR3 in amino acids: CASSPTQGNTEAFF. The CDR3 region has the DNA TGTGCCAGCAGTCCAACACAGGGGAACACTGAAGCTTTCTTT.

CDR3 region: CASSFETSGADTQYF. CDR3 coding DNA: TGTGCCAGCAGTTTCGAGACTAGCGGGGCAGATACGCAGTATTTT. The V call is TRBV6-2 or TRBV6-3, the J call TRBJ2-3; 11 bases agree with TRBD2. Trimming removed 4 bases from V and 4 bases from J; junction bases left unmatched: 4. CDR1 and CDR2 (germline): MNHEY, SVGEGT. CDR3 length: 15 amino acids.

V gene TRBV9 combines with J gene TRBJ2-1, with 10 positions matching TRBD1. V shed 2 bases, J shed 6 bases, and the junction held 5 bases outside the gene matches. The CDR3 has 15 amino acids. Germline lookup yields CDR1 SGDLS and CDR2 YYNGEE. The CDR3 DNA sequence: TGTGCCAGCAGCGTTCTGGGACAGGGGAGCAATGAGCAGTTCTTC. Protein: CASSVLGQGSNEQFF.

The chain carries TRBV5-1 and TRBJ2-5; 11 positions agree with TRBD2. Germline V gene sequence: CDR1 SGHRS, CDR2 YFSETQ. The CDR3 has 16 amino acids. The V and J ends lost 5 bases and 5 bases, in that order; junction bases with no gene match: 11. The CDR3 sequence: CASSPQGLAVRETQYF. The CDR3 DNA reads as TGCGCCAGCAGTCCCCAGGGACTAGCGGTTCGGGAGACCCAGTACTTC. Looking up the rest from reference TRBV5-1 and TRBJ2-5 gives the full variable domain: KAGVTQTPRYLIKTRGQQVTLSCSPISGHRSVSWYQQTPGQGLQFLFEYFSETQRNKGNFPGRFSGRQFSNSRSEMNVSTLELGDSALYLCASSPQGLAVRETQYFGPGTRLLVL.

This rearrangement joins TRBV11-2 to TRBJ2-7; D may be TRBD1 (6 bases). Germline-derived CDR1 and CDR2 are SGHAT and FQNNGV. The CDR3 extends over 19 amino acids. The V gene lost 5 bases and the J gene lost 4 bases, with 30 bases spanning the gap. CDR3 sequence: CASSPNVPMPRNREYEQYV. The CDR3, as DNA: TGTGCCAGCAGCCCAAATGTTCCTATGCCCCGGAACAGGGAATACGAGCAGTACGTC.

Regarding this clone: The same CDR3 also results from other DNA sequences found in this sample. CDR3 protein: CASSFYSEAFF. In DNA, the CDR3 is TGTGCCAGCAGTTTTTATAGTGAAGCTTTCTTT. The chain is built from TRBV12-3 or TRBV12-4 and TRBJ1-1, with D unresolved. V was pared by 3 bases and J by 7 bases, with 6 bases between. The CDR3 covers 11 residues.

This clone was recorded only once. V is TRBV5-8 and J is TRBJ1-2, with 10 nucleotides matching TRBD1. J lost 2 bases, V lost 4 bases, and 5 bases had no gene match. Germline CDR1 reads SGHTS; CDR2 reads YDEGEE. The CDR3 totals 15 residues. CDR3 DNA sequence: TGTGCCAGCAGCACACCGGGACAGGGGAACTATGGCTACACCTTC. It is translated as CASSTPGQGNYGYTF.

The chain uses TRBV3-1 (or the pseudogene TRBV3-2) and TRBJ2-3; no definite D call. The CDR3 has 13 residues. Germline V gives CDR1 LGHDT, CDR2 YNNKEL (reference sequence). The V and J ends lost 3 bases and 4 bases respectively, with 8 bases between them. CDR3 DNA sequence: TGTGCCAGCAGCCATCCGCGGTCAGATACGCAGTATTTT. As protein: CASSHPRSDTQYF.

V usage is TRBV19 and J usage is TRBJ2-7, with 11 positions matching TRBD2. CDR1 and CDR2 (germline): LNHDA, SQIVND (reference sequence). The CDR3 consists of 15 residues. Trimming took 4 bases from V and 3 from J; bases not matched to a gene: 5. The DNA for the CDR3 is TGTGCCAGTAGTAGGGGGACTAGCGGACACTACGAGCAGTACTTC. Translation gives CASSRGTSGHYEQYF.

This clone has a handful of counts. The chain has TRBV5-8 and TRBJ1-1, with a possible D match to TRBD1 (5 bases). The V end lost 9 bases, the J end lost 3 bases, and 12 bases lay between the germline ends. The CDR3 totals 12 residues. Germline CDR1 reads SGHTS; CDR2 reads YDEGEE. CDR3 sequence (DNA): TGTGCCACCTACCGACAGTACACTGAAGCTTTCTTT. This gives the protein CATYRQYTEAFF. Together with reference TRBV5-8 and TRBJ1-1, the CDR3 gives the full variable domain: EAGVTQSPTHLIKTRGQQATLRCSPISGHTSVYWYQQALGLGLQFLLWYDEGEERNRGNFPPRFSGRQFPNYSSELNVNALELEDSALYLCATYRQYTEAFFGQGTRLTVV.

This chain connects TRBV30 to TRBJ2-1; 8 bases are a match to TRBD2. The CDR3 loop spans 18 amino acids. V lost 1 base to trimming and J lost 2 bases; unmatched junction nucleotides: 13. Germline CDR1 is GTSNPN and CDR2 is SVGIG (reference sequence). Here the CDR3 DNA reads TGTGCCTGGAGTGCAATGGCGGGGGGTGGATGGGCCTACAATGAGCAGTTCTTC. It encodes CAWSAMAGGGWAYNEQFF.

The gene calls are TRBV6-4 and TRBJ1-6; no reliable D call. The CDR3 is 15 amino acids. The V gene's germline CDR1 is MRHNA and CDR2 SNTAGT. Trimming left V 6 bases short and J 3 bases short, with 12 bases between. This CDR3 reads CASRETRHYNSPLHF. CDR3 nucleotides: TGTGCCAGCAGAGAAACCCGACACTATAATTCACCCCTCCACTTT.